These 22 T cell receptor beta chains were sequenced from one sample in a study of neurological immune-mediated disorders. TCRdb passed the 5' RACE reads through MiXCR, listing each CDR3 protein once. The repertoire consists of about 53,000 distinct CDR3 sequences, with 3.5% occurring once and the leading ten covering about 3%. Input material: PBMCs. These receptors were collected from a woman in her twenties or thirties with multiple sclerosis.

This clonotype was counted ten times or more. The V gene is TRBV10-3, the J gene TRBJ1-2; a weak D match, TRBD1 (5 bases). The germline CDR1 and CDR2 sequences are ENHRY and SYGVKD. The germline V and J ends were trimmed by 7 bases and 8 bases, with 11 bases remaining between them. CDR3 length: 11 amino acids. The CDR3 sequence: CAITGGEGYTF. CDR3 coding DNA: TGTGCCATCACCGGAGGGGAAGGCTACACCTTC.

V usage is TRBV18 and J usage is TRBJ2-5; D is ambiguous. Trimming took 2 bases from V and 1 from J, leaving 11 bases between them. This CDR3 has 15 residues. Per the germline V gene, CDR1 is KGHSH and CDR2 is LQKENI. CDR3: CASSPIPVFQETQYF. The CDR3 nucleotides read TGTGCCAGCTCACCAATTCCCGTCTTCCAAGAGACCCAGTACTTC.

This clonotype was detected ten times or more. This chain links TRBV5-1 with TRBJ2-7; D is tentatively TRBD1 or TRBD2 (7 bases each). This CDR3 is built from 14 residues. The V gene lost 5 bases and the J gene lost 0 bases, with 12 bases spanning the gap. Germline CDR1 SGHRS, CDR2 YFSETQ. The CDR3 sequence is CASSQGGNSYEQYF. As DNA, the CDR3 is TGCGCCAGCAGTCAGGGGGGGAACTCCTACGAGCAGTACTTC.

Comments on this clonotype: A much larger clone lies one base from this, so it may be a read error. Without the conserved terminal phenylalanine or tryptophan, this CDR3 likely stems from a read error. This chain connects TRBV3-1 to TRBJ2-7; possible D gene TRBD1, 6 bases. Germline V gene data show CDR1 as LGHDT and CDR2 as YNNKEL (reference sequence). V was cut by 0 bases and J by 3 bases, with 12 bases left in between. CDR3 length equals 15 residues. CDR3 loop: CASSQDMGQLYEQYI. CDR3 in DNA: TGTGCCAGCAGCCAAGATATGGGACAACTCTACGAGCAGTACATC.

This clonotype has ten or more counts. V usage is TRBV12-3 or TRBV12-4 and J usage is TRBJ2-7, with a tentative D call TRBD1 (5 bases). The CDR3 contains 14 residues. Trimming took off 1 base at V and 7 bases at J, with 14 bases between the two ends. The CDR3 DNA sequence: TGTGCCAGCAGTTTAGGTCCAGGGCGGTGGGAGCAGTACTTC. This sequence encodes CASSLGPGRWEQYF.

This clonotype occurred many times. The rearrangement links TRBV5-1 to TRBJ2-1; tentative D call: TRBD2 (6 bases). Deletions cut 4 bases from V and 0 bases from J, with 17 bases between. The CDR3 sequence is 17 residues long. Germline values: CDR1 SGHRS, CDR2 YFSETQ. The CDR3 reads CASSPTLLASSYNEQFF. The CDR3 DNA is TGCGCCAGCAGCCCGACTTTACTAGCCAGCTCCTACAATGAGCAGTTCTTC.

Of note for this clonotype: A read error may be the cause here, since a much bigger clone is one base away. This chain uses TRBV6-5 with TRBJ1-6, with a weak D call TRBD1 (6 bases). Germline V lookup: CDR1 MNHEY, CDR2 SVGAGI. The CDR3 has 13 residues. CDR3 coding DNA: TGTGCCAGCAGCGCAGGGGTTTCTTCACCCCTCAACTTT. Encoded protein: CASSAGVSSPLNF.

This clonotype was found a few times. The chain carries TRBV15 and TRBJ1-4; D is perhaps TRBD1 (5 bases). CDR1 is LNHNV, CDR2 YYDKDF, per germline (reference sequence). The CDR3 length is 14 residues. V gave up 5 bases and J gave up 8 bases, with 15 bases separating them. In DNA form, the CDR3 reads TGTGCCACCAGCCGCGGGGGGGTCGGGGAAAAACTGTTTTTT. Its translation: CATSRGGVGEKLFF.

This clonotype was detected ten times or more. The chain links TRBV10-3 to TRBJ1-1; tentative D call: TRBD1 (6 bases). Looked up from germline, CDR1 is ENHRY and CDR2 is SYGVKD. Trimming cost V 0 bases and J 1 base, with 9 bases left between them. CDR3 size: 15 residues. CDR3 DNA: TGTGCCATCAGTGAGTCGGTCAGGGGGAACACTGAAGCTTTCTTT. Its protein product is CAISESVRGNTEAFF.

This clonotype came up many times. The chain couples TRBV29-1 to TRBJ2-7; 8 bases are shared with TRBD1. The CDR3 totals 13 residues. J gave up 6 bases and V 5 bases, and 9 bases lay outside the gene matches. Germline lookup yields CDR1 SQVTM and CDR2 ANQGSEA. CDR3 sequence reads: CSVIETGVGEQYF. In nucleotides, the CDR3 is TGCAGCGTTATAGAGACAGGGGTGGGCGAGCAGTACTTC.

The table lists this clonotype with many counts. This chain uses TRBV24-1 with TRBJ1-5; D not certain. Trimming removed 4 bases from V and 5 bases from J, with 14 bases in between. The CDR3 sequence is 15 residues long. CDR1 is KGHDR and CDR2 is SFDVKD in the germline V gene. As DNA, the CDR3 is TGTGCCACCAGTGAGGGGAGAGGAACGGATCAGCCCCAGCATTTT. Translated, it gives CATSEGRGTDQPQHF.

In regard to this clonotype: Being one base from a much bigger clone, this may be a read error. The CDR3 DNA reads TGCGCCAGCAGCCACGTGGATGGGGAGCAGTACTTC. Encoded protein: CASSHVDGEQYF. The genes are TRBV4-1 and TRBJ2-7; D unclear. V lost 3 bases, J lost 7 bases, and 10 bases lay in between. The CDR3 extends over 12 amino acids. The germline V gene has CDR1 MGHRA and CDR2 YSYEKL.

This clonotype was seen a few times. A much more abundant neighbour one base away suggests this may be a read error. The chain couples TRBV5-1 to TRBJ1-1, with D hard to call. The CDR3 has 14 residues. Per germline, CDR1 SGHRS and CDR2 YFSETQ. With 0 bases removed from V and 1 base from J, the gap between germline ends came to 7 bases. CDR3 DNA: TGCGCCAGCAGCTTGGCCGAAAGGAACACTGAAGCTTTCTTT. Amino acids: CASSLAERNTEAFF. Complete variable domain (other parts from reference TRBV5-1 and TRBJ1-1): KAGVTQTPRYLIKTRGQQVTLSCSPISGHRSVSWYQQTPGQGLQFLFEYFSETQRNKGNFPGRFSGRQFSNSRSEMNVSTLELGDSALYLCASSLAERNTEAFFGQGTRLTVV.

This clonotype was recorded many times. The rearrangement uses TRBV7-6 and TRBJ2-5; the match to TRBD2 covers 12 bases. Trimming at V came to 3 bases and at J to 5 bases, leaving 4 bases not matched to a gene. This CDR3 has 15 amino acids. Germline V gene lookup returns CDR1 SGHVS and CDR2 FNYEAQ. The DNA for the CDR3 is TGTGCCAGCAGCTTTCGACTAGCGGGAGTGGAGACCCAGTACTTC. Translated: CASSFRLAGVETQYF.

The table lists this clonotype with a count of one. This chain links TRBV12-5 with TRBJ2-7; no clear D gene. Trimming cost V 1 base and J 4 bases, with 11 bases left between them. CDR1 LGHNT and CDR2 FRNRAP come from the germline V gene. CDR3 length: 14 amino acids. CDR3 amino acids: CASGLGGGRYEQYF. The CDR3 DNA follows: TGTGCTAGTGGTTTGGGAGGCGGTCGGTACGAGCAGTACTTC.

The sample holds many counts of this clonotype. The chain has TRBV12-3 or TRBV12-4 and TRBJ2-1; 7 bases are a match to TRBD1. CDR3 length equals 13 residues. The V segment lost 6 bases and the J segment 7 bases; nucleotides outside the gene matches: 6. This CDR3 is CASSKQGRNEQFF. The CDR3 DNA follows: TGTGCCAGCAGCAAACAGGGGAGAAATGAGCAGTTCTTC.

Concerning this clonotype: At one end the junction does not follow the germline gene, possibly because of a read error. The chain uses TRBV28 and TRBJ1-6; D is unclear. The CDR3 extends over 13 amino acids. The germline CDR1 and CDR2 sequences are MDHEN and SYDVKM. CDR3 sequence reads: CATRGRGSSPLNF. The DNA of the CDR3 is TGTGCCACTCGTGGGAGAGGGAGTTCACCCCTCAACTTT.

This clonotype showed up many times. In DNA, the CDR3 is TGCGCCAGCAGCTTGGGCGTGGGGGGTCAGCCCCAGCATTTT. This codes for CASSLGVGGQPQHF. The chain links TRBV5-1 to TRBJ1-5; D perhaps matches TRBD1 (5 bases). Germline V gives CDR1 SGHRS, CDR2 YFSETQ. The ends were cut back, 0 bases at V and 6 bases at J, with 10 bases in the middle. This CDR3 has 14 amino acids.

The chain carries TRBV5-6 and TRBJ2-7; possible D gene TRBD1, 6 bases. V lost 4 bases and J lost 2, with 13 bases in between. This CDR3 contains 14 residues. The germline CDR1 and CDR2 sequences are SGHDT and YYEEEE. The CDR3 bases are TGTGCCAGCAGCAACGACAGGAAACCCTACGAGCAGTACTTC. It specifies CASSNDRKPYEQYF.

This clonotype came up many times. This chain links TRBV27 with TRBJ2-7; maybe TRBD2 (5 bases). The V end lost 5 bases, the J end lost 3 bases, and 11 bases lay between the germline ends. CDR3 length: 13 amino acids. Per the germline V gene, CDR1 is MNHEY and CDR2 is SMNVEV (reference sequence). CDR3 nucleotides: TGTGCCAGCAGTATCGGACGGGACTACGAGCAGTACTTC. It codes for CASSIGRDYEQYF.

In its sample, this clonotype was seen many times. This rearrangement joins TRBV20-1 to TRBJ2-1; D is unclear. Trimming cost V 5 bases and J 0 bases, with 8 bases left between them. Germline-derived CDR1 and CDR2 are DFQATT and SNEGSKA (reference sequence). CDR3 size: 13 residues. In DNA, the CDR3 is TGCAGTGCTCCTAGAGTCTCCTACAATGAGCAGTTCTTC. It is translated as CSAPRVSYNEQFF.

This clonotype was detected ten times or more. V gene TRBV4-1 combines with J gene TRBJ2-5; D is uncertain. The CDR3 covers 13 residues. V lost 0 bases and J 5 bases, leaving 7 bases between the germline ends. Germline V gives CDR1 MGHRA, CDR2 YSYEKL. The CDR3 DNA reads as TGCGCCAGCAGCCAAGATGGCAGGGAGACCCAGTACTTC. This gives the protein CASSQDGRETQYF.